This T cell receptor beta chain was retrieved from a study of T cells in Graves' hyperthyroidism and ophthalmopathy. General observations from the study: The model forecast ophthalmopathy, anticipating it by a median approximately 7 months before onset. Researchers found most expanded thyroid clonotypes above 0.001 in blood as well.

This clonotype was picked up a small number of times. The antigen is undetermined. Amplified TCR beta CDR3 regions derived from RNA transcripts. The HTBI primer set was used in a first-round RT-PCR of the TCR CDR3. TCRdb re-analysed the multiplex PCR reads in MiXCR, keeping a single row per CDR3 protein. The table lists hundreds of thousands of distinct CDR3 sequences, roughly a third of them singletons. The CDR3 extends over 15 amino acids. CDR1 is SGDLS, CDR2 YYNGEE, per germline. V dropped 0 bases and J dropped 8; count of bases not matched to a gene: 8. Diagnoses rested on clinical symptoms, serum thyroxine and TRAb, thyroid ultrasound and orbital computed tomography.

The receptor comes from a woman aged 40 to 55 with Graves' hyperthyroidism. The chain recombines TRBV9 with TRBJ1-2, with 9 bases that match TRBD1. The sequencing sample was made of blood. The chain's CDR3 is CASSVDRTGVLGYTF. Written as DNA, the CDR3 is TGTGCCAGCAGCGTAGATAGGACAGGGGTTTTGGGCTACACCTTC.